Here is one TCR beta chain with its context. As yet, its antigen is unknown. Average productive template count per sample was around 44,000. Some clones are missing from TCRdb's copy, which holds only in-frame ones; the method was immunoSEQ multiplex PCR. The table shows roughly 35,000 clones, with around nine tenths occurring only once. The sample comes from a study of STAT3 mutations in large granular lymphocyte leukemia. On the study more broadly: Immunosuppressive therapy was given to more than half of T-LGLL patients. Study conclusions and caveats: TCR clonotype switching after therapy occurred in about 30% of the 18 patients. Every T-cell large granular lymphocyte leukemia patient had at least one immunodominant TCR beta clonotype.

This TCR derives from a human donor with T large granular lymphocyte leukemia. Some clones in this sample may be carry-over from other donors' samples. Sequencing was carried out using PBMCs.

CDR3 nucleotides: TGTGCCAGCAGTCTCTCAGGACAGGGCGGCTATGGCTACACCTTC. Protein product: CASSLSGQGGYGYTF. V and J are TRBV27 and TRBJ1-2, with 8 bases matching TRBD1. Per the germline V gene, CDR1 is MNHEY and CDR2 is SMNVEV (reference sequence). CDR3 length: 15 residues. Trimming took 5 bases from V and 4 from J; bases not matched to a gene: 9.